Listed below are T cell receptor beta chains from one sample, sequenced in a study of shared clonotypes between healthy human individuals. Measured with immunoSEQ multiplex PCR; TCRdb has only the in-frame clones, and not every one. The sample records roughly 760,000 clones, about 74% being singletons. The material sequenced was memory CD4+ T cells sorted from blood. These receptors came from a woman in her thirties in good health. CDR3s include the opening cysteine and the closing phenylalanine or tryptophan. A D gene is named only where the DNA matches it firmly. Expanded clones are given a class, and other clones once, few, many or no size at all.

j_call clone_size d_call v_call cdr3_aa cdr3_nt
TRBJ2-1 . TRBD2 TRBV11-2 CASSLGGRERQFF TGTGCCAGCAGCTTAGGAGGGCGGGAGCGGCAGTTCTTC
TRBJ1-1 many . TRBV10-2 CASSEFTRKTVNTEAFF TGCGCCAGCAGTGAGTTTACCCGGAAAACAGTTAACACTGAAGCTTTCTTT
TRBJ2-3 . TRBD2 TRBV29-1 CSASGSTQYF TGCAGCGCAAGCGGGAGTACGCAGTATTTT
TRBJ2-1 . TRBD2 TRBV28 CASSLWSRGLVPGEQFF TGTGCCAGCAGTTTATGGTCTCGAGGACTAGTCCCCGGTGAGCAGTTCTTC
TRBJ2-7 . . TRBV19 CASSIDRGAYEQYF TGTGCCAGTAGTATAGACCGCGGGGCCTACGAGCAGTACTTC
TRBJ1-2 . . TRBV7-9 CASSLVSGYTF TGTGCCAGCAGCTTAGTATCTGGCTACACCTTC
TRBJ1-5 . TRBD1 TRBV19 CASTTFGQEARQPQHF TGTGCCAGTACCACCTTTGGACAGGAGGCAAGGCAGCCCCAGCATTTT
TRBJ2-2 . . TRBV19 CASTRWSEAGELFF TGTGCCAGTACGCGCTGGAGTGAGGCCGGGGAGCTGTTTTTT
TRBJ1-2 . . TRBV11-2 CASSLSLTNYGYTF TGTGCCAGCAGCTTATCCCTAACTAACTATGGCTACACCTTC
TRBJ2-5 . . TRBV6-1 CASSEGVRETQYF TGTGCCAGCAGTGAAGGGGTCCGAGAGACCCAGTACTTC
TRBJ2-1 few TRBD2 TRBV5-1 CASSLGLASYNEQFF TGCGCCAGCAGCTTGGGACTAGCCTCCTACAATGAGCAGTTCTTC
TRBJ2-7 . . TRBV10-1 CATPRLDNYEQYF TGCGCCACACCCCGCCTAGATAACTACGAGCAGTACTTC
TRBJ1-1 few TRBD1 TRBV7-9 CASSRQGYTEAFF TGTGCCAGCAGCAGACAGGGCTACACTGAAGCTTTCTTT
TRBJ2-7 . TRBD2 TRBV6-1 CASGRGTSGTYEQYF TGTGCCAGCGGACGGGGGACTAGCGGGACCTACGAGCAGTACTTC
TRBJ2-7 . . TRBV7-9 CASSPRDHEQYF TGTGCCAGCAGCCCCCGGGACCACGAGCAGTACTTC
TRBJ1-2 . . TRBV6-1 CASRMGGLSTQGYTF TGTGCCAGCAGGATGGGCGGACTCTCCACCCAAGGCTACACCTTC
TRBJ1-4 . TRBD1 TRBV4-1 CASSWGQGGEKLFF TGCGCCAGCAGCTGGGGACAGGGAGGTGAAAAACTGTTTTTT
TRBJ1-2 . TRBD1 TRBV28 CASSLVGPGGKRGYGYTF TGTGCCAGCAGTTTGGTGGGTCCAGGGGGAAAGAGAGGGTATGGCTACACCTTC
TRBJ1-5 few TRBD1 TRBV11-2 CASRRTGVGQPQHF TGTGCCAGCAGACGTACAGGGGTGGGTCAGCCCCAGCATTTT
TRBJ2-5 . TRBD1 TRBV19 CASNRQGAETQYF TGTGCCAGTAATCGACAGGGAGCCGAGACCCAGTACTTC
TRBJ1-1 . . TRBV5-1 CASSLDMRGTEAFF TGCGCCAGCAGCTTGGATATGAGAGGCACTGAAGCTTTCTTT
TRBJ2-1 . TRBD2 TRBV4-1 CASSQLSGRFNEQFF TGCGCCAGCAGCCAGCTTAGCGGGAGATTCAATGAGCAGTTCTTC
TRBJ2-2 . TRBD2 TRBV28 CASSFWASGITGELFF TGTGCCAGCAGTTTTTGGGCTAGCGGGATCACCGGGGAGCTGTTTTTT
TRBJ2-3 . TRBD2 TRBV4-1 CASSPLGKREGMYTQYF TGCGCCAGCAGCCCCCTGGGTAAGCGGGAGGGCATGTATACGCAGTATTTT
TRBJ2-3 . . TRBV6-4 CASSAMESTDTQYF TGTGCCAGCAGTGCGATGGAAAGCACAGATACGCAGTATTTT
TRBJ1-2 . . TRBV11-2 CASSLGGPPAGRNGYTF TGTGCCAGCAGCTTAGGTGGCCCCCCAGCAGGCCGGAATGGCTACACCTTC
TRBJ2-2 . TRBD2 TRBV5-1 CASSSLAGSNTGELFF TGCGCCAGCAGCTCCTTAGCGGGAAGTAACACCGGGGAGCTGTTTTTT
TRBJ1-4 . . TRBV13 CASSFRDLATNEKLFF TGTGCCAGCAGCTTCCGGGACCTTGCAACTAATGAAAAACTGTTTTTT
TRBJ2-2 . TRBD1 TRBV29-1 CSVSFGTGYTGELFF TGCAGCGTTTCATTTGGGACAGGTTACACCGGGGAGCTGTTTTTT
TRBJ2-7 . . TRBV7-9 CASSPMGLGSVNEQYF TGTGCCAGCAGCCCAATGGGGTTGGGTAGCGTCAACGAGCAGTACTTC
TRBJ2-5 . TRBD2 TRBV7-2 CASSGRDQETQYF TGTGCCAGCAGCGGGAGGGACCAAGAGACCCAGTACTTC